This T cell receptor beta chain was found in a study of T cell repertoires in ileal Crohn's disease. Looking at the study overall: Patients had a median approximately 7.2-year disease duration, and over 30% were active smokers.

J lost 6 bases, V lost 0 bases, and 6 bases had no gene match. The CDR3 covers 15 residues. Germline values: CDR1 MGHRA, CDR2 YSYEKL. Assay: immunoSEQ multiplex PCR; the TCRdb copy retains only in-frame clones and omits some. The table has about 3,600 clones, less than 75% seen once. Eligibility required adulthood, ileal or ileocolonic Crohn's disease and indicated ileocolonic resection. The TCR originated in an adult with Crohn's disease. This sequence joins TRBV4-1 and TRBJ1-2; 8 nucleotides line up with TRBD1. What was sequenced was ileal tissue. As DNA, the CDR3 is TGCGCCAGCAGCCAAGAGGGACAGGCCATAGATGGCTACACCTTC. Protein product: CASSQEGQAIDGYTF.